A single sample gave rise to the 5 T cell receptor beta chains below, sequenced in a study of T-cell memory formation after mild COVID-19. TCRdb independently ran MiXCR on the 5' RACE reads; one entry per CDR3 protein. The table lists around 410,000 distinct CDR3 sequences, roughly a quarter of them singletons. Sequenced material: PBMCs or a T cell subset sorted from them (not recorded which). These receptor sequences come from an adult woman who had mild COVID-19 (a few samples of this study predate the infection). Cell type and time point are not known.

The chain links TRBV30 to TRBJ2-6; D unclear. Trimming left V 0 bases short and J 6 bases short, with 3 bases between. CDR1 is GTSNPN and CDR2 is SVGIG in the germline V gene (reference sequence). This CDR3 is 12 amino acids long. CDR3 sequence (DNA): TGTGCCTGGAGTGTATCGGCCAACGTCCTGACTTTC. Its protein product is CAWSVSANVLTF.

This clonotype was recorded a few times. This chain connects TRBV12-3 or TRBV12-4 to TRBJ2-3; 8 bases are shared with TRBD2. The CDR3 length is 14 residues. The ends lost 7 bases at V and 5 bases at J; junction bases unmatched: 8. CDR3 coding DNA: TGTGCCAGCATCAAGGGGACTAGTAAAGATACGCAGTATTTT. Translating gives CASIKGTSKDTQYF.

This clonotype occurred many times. This chain joins TRBV12-3 or TRBV12-4 and TRBJ2-7; possible D gene TRBD2, 5 bases. The germline V and J ends were trimmed by 7 bases and 3 bases, with 13 bases remaining between them. This CDR3 is 13 amino acids long. In DNA, the CDR3 is TGTGCCAGCAAGCTTGGGAGTATCTACGAGCAGTACTTC. It translates to CASKLGSIYEQYF.

The V call is TRBV6-1, the J call TRBJ1-2; weak D call: TRBD1 (5 bases). In germline, CDR1 is MNHNS, CDR2 SASEGT. This CDR3 has 15 amino acids. Trimming cost V 1 base and J 5 bases, with 14 bases left between them. The CDR3 spells CASSEVLAGGYGYTF. In nucleotides, the CDR3 is TGTGCCAGCAGTGAAGTTTTGGCGGGGGGGTATGGCTACACCTTC.

This clonotype was seen a few times. V usage is TRBV5-1 and J usage is TRBJ1-1; the D gene is possibly TRBD1 (5 bases). Trimming left V 3 bases short and J 5 bases short, with 14 bases between. The germline V gene has CDR1 SGHRS and CDR2 YFSETQ. The CDR3 runs to 14 residues. The CDR3 region is CASSWEGSGTEAFF. The CDR3 DNA reads TGCGCCAGCAGCTGGGAGGGGTCGGGGACTGAAGCTTTCTTT.